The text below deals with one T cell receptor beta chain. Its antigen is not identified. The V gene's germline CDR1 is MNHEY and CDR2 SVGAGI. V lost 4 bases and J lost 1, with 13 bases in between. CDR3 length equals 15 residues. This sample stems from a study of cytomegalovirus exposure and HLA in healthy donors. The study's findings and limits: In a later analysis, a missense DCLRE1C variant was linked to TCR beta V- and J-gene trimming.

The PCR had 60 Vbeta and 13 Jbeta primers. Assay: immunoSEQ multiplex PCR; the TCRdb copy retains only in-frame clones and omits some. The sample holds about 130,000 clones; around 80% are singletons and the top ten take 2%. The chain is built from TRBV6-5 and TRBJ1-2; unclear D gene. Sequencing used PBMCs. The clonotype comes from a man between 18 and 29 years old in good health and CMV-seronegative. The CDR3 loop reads CASSSDTFYNYGYTF. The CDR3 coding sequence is TGTGCCAGCAGTTCAGATACCTTTTATAACTATGGCTACACCTTC.